This T cell receptor beta chain was sequenced for a study of CD8 T cells in ankylosing spondylitis. Via MiXCR, TCRdb re-called the 5' RACE reads, giving one row per CDR3 protein. Of roughly 450,000 distinct CDR3 sequences in the sample, roughly 25% were seen once. This CDR3 comprises 17 residues. V shed 3 bases and J 8 bases; nucleotides not matched to a gene: 11. Findings and limits, study-wide: For ankylosing spondylitis blood, a TCR beta motif of seven to nine highly homologous variants appeared characteristic.

A few counts support this clonotype. What it recognizes is unknown. Sequenced material: blood, either unsorted or a sorted T cell fraction (not recorded which). The chain links TRBV12-3 or TRBV12-4 to TRBJ2-1; 12 nucleotides agree with TRBD2. This clonotype was obtained from a male donor with ankylosing spondylitis. The CDR3 DNA reads as TGTGCCAGCAGTTTCGCGGCGACTAGCGGGAGTTTCGATGAGCAGTTCTTC. This codes for CASSFAATSGSFDEQFF.